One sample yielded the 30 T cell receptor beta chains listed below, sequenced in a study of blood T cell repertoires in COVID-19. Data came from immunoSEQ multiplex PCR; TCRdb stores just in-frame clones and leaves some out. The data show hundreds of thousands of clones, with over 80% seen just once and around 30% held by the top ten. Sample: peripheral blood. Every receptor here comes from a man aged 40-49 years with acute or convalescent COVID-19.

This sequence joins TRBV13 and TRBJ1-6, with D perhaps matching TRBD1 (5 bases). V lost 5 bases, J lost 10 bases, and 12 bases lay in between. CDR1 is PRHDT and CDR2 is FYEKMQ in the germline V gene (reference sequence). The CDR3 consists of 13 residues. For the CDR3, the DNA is TGTGCCAGCAGCCGGGAGAGGGGATCACCCCTCCACTTT. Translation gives CASSRERGSPLHF.

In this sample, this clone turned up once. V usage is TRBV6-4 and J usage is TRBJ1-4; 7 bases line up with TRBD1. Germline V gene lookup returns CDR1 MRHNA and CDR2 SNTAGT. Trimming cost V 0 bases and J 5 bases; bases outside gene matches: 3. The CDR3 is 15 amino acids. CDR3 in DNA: TGTGCCAGCAGTGACTCGACAGGGTGGAATGAAAAACTGTTTTTT. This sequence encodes CASSDSTGWNEKLFF.

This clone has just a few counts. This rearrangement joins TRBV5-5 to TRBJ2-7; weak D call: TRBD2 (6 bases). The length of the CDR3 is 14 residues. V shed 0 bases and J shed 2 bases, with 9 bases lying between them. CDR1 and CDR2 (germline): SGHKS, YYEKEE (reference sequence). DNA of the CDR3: TGTGCCAGCAGCTTGGTGGGGGGAACCTACGAGCAGTACTTC. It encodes CASSLVGGTYEQYF. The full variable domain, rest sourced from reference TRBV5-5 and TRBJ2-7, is DAGVTQSPTHLIKTRGQQVTLRCSPISGHKSVSWYQQVLGQGPQFIFQYYEKEERGRGNFPDRFSARQFPNYSSELNVNALLLGDSALYLCASSLVGGTYEQYFGPGTRLTVT.

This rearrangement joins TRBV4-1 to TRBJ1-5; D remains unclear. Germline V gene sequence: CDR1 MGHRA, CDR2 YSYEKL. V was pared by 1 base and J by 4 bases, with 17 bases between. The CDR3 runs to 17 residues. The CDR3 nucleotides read TGCGCCAGCAGCCAAGGATGGCAGCGCACAATTAATCAGCCCCAGCATTTT. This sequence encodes CASSQGWQRTINQPQHF.

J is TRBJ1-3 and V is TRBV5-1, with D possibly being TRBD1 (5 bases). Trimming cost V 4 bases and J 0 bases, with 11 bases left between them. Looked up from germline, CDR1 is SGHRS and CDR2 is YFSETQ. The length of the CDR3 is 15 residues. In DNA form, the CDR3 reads TGCGCCAGCAGCAACCCAGGGTTCTCTGGAAACACCATATATTTT. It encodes CASSNPGFSGNTIYF.

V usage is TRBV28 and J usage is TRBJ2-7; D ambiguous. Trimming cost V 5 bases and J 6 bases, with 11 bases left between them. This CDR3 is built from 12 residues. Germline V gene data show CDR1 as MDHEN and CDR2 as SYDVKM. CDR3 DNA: TGTGCCAGCAGTCGCGGCCTTGGCGAGCAGTACTTC. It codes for CASSRGLGEQYF.

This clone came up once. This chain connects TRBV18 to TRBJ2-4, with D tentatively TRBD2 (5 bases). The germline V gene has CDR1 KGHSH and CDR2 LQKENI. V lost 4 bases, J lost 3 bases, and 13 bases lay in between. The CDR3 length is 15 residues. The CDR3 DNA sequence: TGTGCCAGCTCACAATTACGGGATAGCAAAAACATTCAGTACTTC. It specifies CASSQLRDSKNIQYF.

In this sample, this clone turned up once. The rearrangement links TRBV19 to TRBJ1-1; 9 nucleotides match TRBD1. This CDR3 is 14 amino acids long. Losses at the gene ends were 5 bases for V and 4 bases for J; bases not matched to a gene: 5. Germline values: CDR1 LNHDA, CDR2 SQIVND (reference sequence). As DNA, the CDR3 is TGTGCCAGTAGTGGGAGGGACAGGGTCACTGAAGCTTTCTTT. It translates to CASSGRDRVTEAFF.

The CDR3 sequence: CASSLDSYNEQFF. CDR3 nucleotides: TGTGCCAGCAGCTTGGACAGCTACAATGAGCAGTTCTTC. The V and J genes are TRBV5-8 and TRBJ2-1; D remains ambiguous. Trimming shortened V by 0 bases and J by 3 bases, and 4 bases separated the two germline ends. Germline V gives CDR1 SGHTS, CDR2 YDEGEE. The CDR3 is made up of 13 amino acids.

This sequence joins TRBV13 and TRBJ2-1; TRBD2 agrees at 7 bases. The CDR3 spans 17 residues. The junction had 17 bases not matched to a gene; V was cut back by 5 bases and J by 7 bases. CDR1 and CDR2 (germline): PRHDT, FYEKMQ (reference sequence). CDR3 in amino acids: CASSQLGSAGARNEQFF. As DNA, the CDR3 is TGTGCCAGCAGCCAACTGGGGTCGGCGGGAGCACGAAATGAGCAGTTCTTC.

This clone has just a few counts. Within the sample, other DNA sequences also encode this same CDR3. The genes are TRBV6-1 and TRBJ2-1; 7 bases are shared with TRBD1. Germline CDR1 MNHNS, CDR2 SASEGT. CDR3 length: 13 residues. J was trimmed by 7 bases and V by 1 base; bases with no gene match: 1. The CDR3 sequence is CASSEVRGNEQFF. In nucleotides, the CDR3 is TGTGCCAGCAGTGAAGTCAGGGGGAATGAGCAGTTCTTC.

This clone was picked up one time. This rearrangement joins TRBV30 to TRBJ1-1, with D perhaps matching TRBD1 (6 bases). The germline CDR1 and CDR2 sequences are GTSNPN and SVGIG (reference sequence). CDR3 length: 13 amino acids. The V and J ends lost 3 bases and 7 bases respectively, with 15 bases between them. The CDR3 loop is CAWRLQGFGEAFF. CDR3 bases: TGTGCCTGGAGATTACAGGGTTTTGGTGAAGCTTTCTTT.

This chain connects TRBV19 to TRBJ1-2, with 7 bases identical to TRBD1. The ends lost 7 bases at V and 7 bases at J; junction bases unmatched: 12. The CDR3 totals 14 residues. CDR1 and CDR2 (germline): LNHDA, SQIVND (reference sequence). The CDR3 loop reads CASTPTPQGGGYTF. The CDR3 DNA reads TGTGCCAGTACCCCGACCCCCCAGGGGGGTGGCTACACCTTC.

Here the CDR3 DNA reads TGTGCCAGCAGCTTAAGACAGAGATTTAATTCACCCCTCCACTTT. Amino acids: CASSLRQRFNSPLHF. The V and J genes are TRBV7-2 and TRBJ1-6; D perhaps matches TRBD1 (5 bases). V was clipped by 2 bases and J by 6 bases, with 11 bases between them. The CDR3 has 15 residues. Looked up from germline, CDR1 is SGHTA and CDR2 is FQGNSA.

This CDR3 reads CASSQDLRVGYTF. The CDR3, as DNA: TGTGCCAGCAGCCAAGATCTTCGCGTAGGCTACACCTTC. This chain joins TRBV14 and TRBJ1-2; no reliable D call. This CDR3 has 13 amino acids. Trimming removed 0 bases from V and 8 bases from J, with 10 bases in between. Germline V gives CDR1 SGHDN, CDR2 FVKESK.

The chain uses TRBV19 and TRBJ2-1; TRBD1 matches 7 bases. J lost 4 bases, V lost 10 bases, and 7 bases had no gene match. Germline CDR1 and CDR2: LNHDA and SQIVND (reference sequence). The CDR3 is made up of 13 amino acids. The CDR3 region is CATEGATYNEQFF. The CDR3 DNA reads TGTGCCACCGAGGGGGCTACGTACAATGAGCAGTTCTTC.

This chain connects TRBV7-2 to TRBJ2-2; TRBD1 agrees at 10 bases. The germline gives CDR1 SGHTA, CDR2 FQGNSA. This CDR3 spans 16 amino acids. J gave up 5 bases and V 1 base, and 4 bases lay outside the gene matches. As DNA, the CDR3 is TGTGCCAGCAGCTTAGTTGGGACAGGGGTGACCGGGGAGCTGTTTTTT. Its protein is CASSLVGTGVTGELFF.

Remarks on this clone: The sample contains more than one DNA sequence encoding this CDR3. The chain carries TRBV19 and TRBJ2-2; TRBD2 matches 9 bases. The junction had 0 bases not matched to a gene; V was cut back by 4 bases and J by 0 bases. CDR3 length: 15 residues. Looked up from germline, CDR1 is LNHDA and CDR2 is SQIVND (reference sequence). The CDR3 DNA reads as TGTGCCAGTAGTACTAGCGGGACGAACACCGGGGAGCTGTTTTTT. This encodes CASSTSGTNTGELFF.

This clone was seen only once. The CDR3 nucleotides read TGTGCCATCACTGGAGGAACTGCGGCCGGCTACACCTTC. Encoded protein: CAITGGTAAGYTF. This chain uses TRBV10-3 with TRBJ1-2; D not resolved. The V end lost 7 bases, the J end lost 8 bases, and 17 bases lay between the germline ends. Per germline, CDR1 ENHRY and CDR2 SYGVKD. This CDR3 has 13 residues.

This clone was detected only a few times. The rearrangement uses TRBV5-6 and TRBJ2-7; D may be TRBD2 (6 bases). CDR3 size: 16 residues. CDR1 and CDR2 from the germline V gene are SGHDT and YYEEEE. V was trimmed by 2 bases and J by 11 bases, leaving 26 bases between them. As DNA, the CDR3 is TGTGCCAGCAGCTTTCAGAGCGGTGGCGGGACCGCCGGGGAGTACTTC. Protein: CASSFQSGGGTAGEYF.

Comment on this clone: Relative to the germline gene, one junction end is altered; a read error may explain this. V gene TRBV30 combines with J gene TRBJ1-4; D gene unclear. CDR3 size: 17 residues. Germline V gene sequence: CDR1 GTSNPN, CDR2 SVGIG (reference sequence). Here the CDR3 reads CAGRGPYERTTNEKLFF. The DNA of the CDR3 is TGTGCCGGGAGAGGTCCTTATGAGCGAACAACTAATGAAAAACTGTTTTTT.

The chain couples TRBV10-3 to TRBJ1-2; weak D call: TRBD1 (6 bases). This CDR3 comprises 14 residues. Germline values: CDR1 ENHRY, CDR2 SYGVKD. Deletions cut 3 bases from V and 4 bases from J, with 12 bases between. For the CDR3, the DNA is TGTGCCATCAGTGATATAAACAGGGTCTATGGCTACACCTTC. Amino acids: CAISDINRVYGYTF.

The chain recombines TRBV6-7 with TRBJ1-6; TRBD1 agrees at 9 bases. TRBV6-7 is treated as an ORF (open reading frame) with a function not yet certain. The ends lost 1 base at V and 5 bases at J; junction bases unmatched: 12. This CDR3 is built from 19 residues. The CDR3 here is CASSYFLRTGANHNSPLHF. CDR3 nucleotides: TGTGCCAGCAGTTACTTCCTCAGGACAGGGGCGAATCATAATTCACCCCTCCACTTT.

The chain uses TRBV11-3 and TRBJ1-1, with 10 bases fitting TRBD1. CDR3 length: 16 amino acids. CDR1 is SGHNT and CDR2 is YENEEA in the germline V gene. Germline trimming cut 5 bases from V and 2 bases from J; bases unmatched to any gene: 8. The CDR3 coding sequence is TGTGCCAGCAGCCCTAGACAGGGGGCAGTCAACACTGAAGCTTTCTTT. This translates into CASSPRQGAVNTEAFF.

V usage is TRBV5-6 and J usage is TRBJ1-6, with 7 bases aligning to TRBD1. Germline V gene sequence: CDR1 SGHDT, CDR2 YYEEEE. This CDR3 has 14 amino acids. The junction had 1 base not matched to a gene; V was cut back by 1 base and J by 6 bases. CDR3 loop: CASSLYRGNSPLHF. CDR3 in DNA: TGTGCCAGCAGCTTGTACAGGGGTAATTCACCCCTCCACTTT.

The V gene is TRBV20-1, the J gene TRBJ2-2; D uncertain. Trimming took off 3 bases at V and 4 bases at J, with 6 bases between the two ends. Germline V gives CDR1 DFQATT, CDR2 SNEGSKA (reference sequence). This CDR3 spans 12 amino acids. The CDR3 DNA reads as TGCAGTGCTAGTCCTACCACCGGGGAGCTGTTTTTT. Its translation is CSASPTTGELFF.

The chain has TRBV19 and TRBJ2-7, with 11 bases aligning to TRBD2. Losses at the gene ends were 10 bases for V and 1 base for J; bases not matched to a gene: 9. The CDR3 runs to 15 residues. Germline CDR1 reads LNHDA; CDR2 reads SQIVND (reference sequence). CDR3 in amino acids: CATKPTSGSSYEQYF. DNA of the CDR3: TGTGCCACGAAACCTACTAGCGGGAGTTCCTACGAGCAGTACTTC.

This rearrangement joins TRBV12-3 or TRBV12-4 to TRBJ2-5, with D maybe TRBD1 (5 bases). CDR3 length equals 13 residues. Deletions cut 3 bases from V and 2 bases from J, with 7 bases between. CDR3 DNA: TGTGCCAGCAGTTTTTCAGGGCAAGAGACCCAGTACTTC. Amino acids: CASSFSGQETQYF.

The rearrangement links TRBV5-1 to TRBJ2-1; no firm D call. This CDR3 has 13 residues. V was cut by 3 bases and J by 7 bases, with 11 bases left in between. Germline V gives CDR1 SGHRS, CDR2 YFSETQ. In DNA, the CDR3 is TGCGCCAGCAGCTCCTTAACTCGGAATGAGCAGTTCTTC. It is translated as CASSSLTRNEQFF. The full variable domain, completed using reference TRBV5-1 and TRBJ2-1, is KAGVTQTPRYLIKTRGQQVTLSCSPISGHRSVSWYQQTPGQGLQFLFEYFSETQRNKGNFPGRFSGRQFSNSRSEMNVSTLELGDSALYLCASSSLTRNEQFFGPGTRLTVL.

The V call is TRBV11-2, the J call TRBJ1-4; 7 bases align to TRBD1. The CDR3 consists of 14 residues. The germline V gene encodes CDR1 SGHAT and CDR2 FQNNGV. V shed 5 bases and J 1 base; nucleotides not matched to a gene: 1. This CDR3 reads CASSAGGTNEKLFF. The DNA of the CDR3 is TGTGCCAGCAGCGCAGGGGGAACTAATGAAAAACTGTTTTTT.